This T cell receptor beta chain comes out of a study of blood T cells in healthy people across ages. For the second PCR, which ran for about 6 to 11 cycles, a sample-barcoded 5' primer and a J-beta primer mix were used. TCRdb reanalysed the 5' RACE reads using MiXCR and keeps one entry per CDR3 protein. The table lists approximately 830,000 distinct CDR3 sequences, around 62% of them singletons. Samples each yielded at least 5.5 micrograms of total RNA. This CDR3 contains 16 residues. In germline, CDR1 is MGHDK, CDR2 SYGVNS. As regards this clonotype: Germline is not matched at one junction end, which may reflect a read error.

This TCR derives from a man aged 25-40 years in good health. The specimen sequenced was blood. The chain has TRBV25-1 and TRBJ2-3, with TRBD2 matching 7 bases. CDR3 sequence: CASSELGGVNTDAQYF. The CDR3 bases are TGTGCCAGCAGTGAACTGGGGGGGGTAAACACAGATGCGCAGTATTTT.